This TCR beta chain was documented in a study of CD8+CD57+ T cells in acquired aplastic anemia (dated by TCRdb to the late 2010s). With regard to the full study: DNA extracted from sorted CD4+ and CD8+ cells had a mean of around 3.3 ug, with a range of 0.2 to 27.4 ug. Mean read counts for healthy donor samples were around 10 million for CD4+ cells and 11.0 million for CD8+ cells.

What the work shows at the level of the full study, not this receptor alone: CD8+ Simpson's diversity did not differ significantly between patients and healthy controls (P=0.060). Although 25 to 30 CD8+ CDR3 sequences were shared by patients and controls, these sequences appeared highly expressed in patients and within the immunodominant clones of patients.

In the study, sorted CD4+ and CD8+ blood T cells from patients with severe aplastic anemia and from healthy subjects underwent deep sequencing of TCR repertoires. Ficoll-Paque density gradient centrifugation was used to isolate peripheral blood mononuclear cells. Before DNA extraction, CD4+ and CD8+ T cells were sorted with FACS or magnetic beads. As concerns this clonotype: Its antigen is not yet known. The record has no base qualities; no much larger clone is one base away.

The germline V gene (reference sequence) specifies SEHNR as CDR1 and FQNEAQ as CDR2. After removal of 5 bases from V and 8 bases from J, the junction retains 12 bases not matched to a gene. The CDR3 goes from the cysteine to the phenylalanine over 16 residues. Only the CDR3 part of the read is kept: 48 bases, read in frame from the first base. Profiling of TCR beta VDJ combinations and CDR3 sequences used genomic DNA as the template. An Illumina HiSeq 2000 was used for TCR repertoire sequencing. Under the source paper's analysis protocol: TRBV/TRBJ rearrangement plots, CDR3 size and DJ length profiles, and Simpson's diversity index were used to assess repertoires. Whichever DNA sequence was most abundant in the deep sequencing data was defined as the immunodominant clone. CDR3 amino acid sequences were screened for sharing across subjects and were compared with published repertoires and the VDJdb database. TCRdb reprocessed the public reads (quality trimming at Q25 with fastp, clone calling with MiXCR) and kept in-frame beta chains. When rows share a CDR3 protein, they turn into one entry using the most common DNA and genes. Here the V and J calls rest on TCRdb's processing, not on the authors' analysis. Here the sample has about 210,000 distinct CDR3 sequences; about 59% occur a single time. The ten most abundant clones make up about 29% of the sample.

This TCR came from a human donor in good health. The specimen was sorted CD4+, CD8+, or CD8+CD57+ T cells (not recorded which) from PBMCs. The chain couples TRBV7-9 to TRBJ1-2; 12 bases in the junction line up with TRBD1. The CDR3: CASSSPPGQGAEGYTF. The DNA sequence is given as TGTGCCAGCAGCAGCCCGCCGGGACAGGGGGCGGAGGGCTACACCTTC.